This T cell receptor (beta chain) appears in the sequencing data of a study of T cells in Graves' hyperthyroidism and ophthalmopathy. Researchers amplified the TCR beta CDR3 regions from RNA transcripts. The HTBI primer set was used in a first-round RT-PCR of the TCR CDR3. From the multiplex PCR reads, TCRdb called clonotypes with MiXCR, one entry per CDR3 protein. The sample lists roughly 500,000 distinct CDR3 sequences; 46% were seen once. Trimming removed 6 bases at V and 3 bases at J, with 12 bases between. The V gene's germline CDR1 is SGHNT and CDR2 YYREEE (reference sequence). This CDR3 contains 13 residues.

The sequencing input was peripheral blood or thyroid tissue (not recorded which). The chain has TRBV5-4 and TRBJ1-2; D is possibly TRBD1 (5 bases). The clonotype originates from an adult woman with Graves' disease, either hyperthyroidism or ophthalmopathy (not recorded which). The chain's CDR3 is CASTRGRDYGYTF. CDR3 DNA sequence: TGTGCCAGCACCCGAGGCAGGGACTATGGCTACACCTTC.